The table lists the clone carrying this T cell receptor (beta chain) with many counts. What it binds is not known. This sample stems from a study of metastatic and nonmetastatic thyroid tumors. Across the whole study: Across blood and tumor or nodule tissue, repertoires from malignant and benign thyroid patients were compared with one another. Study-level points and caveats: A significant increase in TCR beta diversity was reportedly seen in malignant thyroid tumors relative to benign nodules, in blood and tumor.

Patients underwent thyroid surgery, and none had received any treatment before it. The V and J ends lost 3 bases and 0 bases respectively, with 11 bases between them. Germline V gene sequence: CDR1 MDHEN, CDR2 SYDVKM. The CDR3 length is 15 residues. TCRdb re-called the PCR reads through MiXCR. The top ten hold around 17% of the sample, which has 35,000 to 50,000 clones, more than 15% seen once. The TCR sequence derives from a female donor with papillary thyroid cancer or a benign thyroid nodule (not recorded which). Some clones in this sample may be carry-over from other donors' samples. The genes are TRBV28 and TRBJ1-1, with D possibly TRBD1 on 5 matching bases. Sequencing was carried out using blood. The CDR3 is CASSFTGPMNTEAFF. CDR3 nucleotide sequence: TGTGCCAGCAGTTTCACGGGGCCCATGAACACTGAAGCTTTCTTT. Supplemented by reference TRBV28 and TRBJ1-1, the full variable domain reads DVKVTQSSRYLVKRTGEKVFLECVQDMDHENMFWYRQDPGLGLRLIYFSYDVKMKEKGDIPEGYSVSREKKERFSLILESASTNQTSMYLCASSFTGPMNTEAFFGQGTRLTVV.